One and the same sample provided the 8 T cell receptor beta chains below, sequenced in a study of human T cells and chemical hapten exposure. Indicated time point: patch test 2, 6 weeks after DPC sensitization. This sample's treatment: therapeutic diphenylcyclopropenone sensitization with weekly scalp DPC. From whole blood left unfractionated, total RNA was extracted. TCRdb fed the RACE reads into MiXCR, producing one record per CDR3 protein. The sample records 40,000 or so distinct CDR3 sequences, 9.5% to 10% being singletons. The sample in question was whole blood, obtained in connection with sensitization to the hapten diphenylcyclopropenone (DPC). The receptor set was obtained from a woman between 25 and 40 years old with alopecia areata. Some clones in this sample may be carry-over from other donors' samples.

The chain combines TRBV15 with TRBJ2-5; maybe TRBD1 (6 bases). Germline lookup yields CDR1 LNHNV and CDR2 YYDKDF (reference sequence). This CDR3 region has 15 residues. With 4 bases removed from V and 2 bases from J, the gap between germline ends came to 14 bases. The DNA for the CDR3 is TGTGCCACCAGCACCTGGCAGGGGAATCAAGAGACCCAGTACTTC. Translation gives CATSTWQGNQETQYF.

This chain connects TRBV12-3 or TRBV12-4 to TRBJ2-2; 8 positions match TRBD1. V was clipped by 5 bases and J by 5 bases; unmatched bases: 4. The CDR3 covers 14 residues. The CDR3 DNA is TGTGCCAGCAGTCTCAACAGGGGGACCGGGGAGCTGTTTTTT. Its protein product is CASSLNRGTGELFF.

This clonotype was detected many times. The chain recombines TRBV6-6 with TRBJ2-5; TRBD2 is a possible D gene (7 bases). V dropped 6 bases and J dropped 5 bases, with 19 bases sitting between them. The CDR3 is made up of 15 amino acids. Germline V gives CDR1 MNHNY, CDR2 SVGAGI (reference sequence). The CDR3 DNA reads as TGTGCCAGCAGCCCATCTGGGGGGGCCCCCGAGACCCAGTACTTC. Its translation: CASSPSGGAPETQYF.

This clonotype showed up just a few times. This sequence joins TRBV24-1 and TRBJ1-6; possibly TRBD1 for D (6 bases). In germline, CDR1 is KGHDR, CDR2 SFDVKD. This CDR3 is built from 13 residues. The germline V and J ends were trimmed by 11 bases and 7 bases, with 14 bases remaining between them. Here the CDR3 DNA reads TGTGCCAGAACAGGGCCCGAAAATTCACCCCTCCACTTT. This translates into CARTGPENSPLHF.

This clonotype appeared a few times. The chain is built from TRBV20-1 and TRBJ2-5; 8 nucleotides line up with TRBD2. This CDR3 spans 13 amino acids. Germline values: CDR1 DFQATT, CDR2 SNEGSKA (reference sequence). The junction had 8 bases not matched to a gene; V was cut back by 6 bases and J by 5 bases. Here the CDR3 reads CSAPAGGGETQYF. CDR3 bases: TGCAGTGCCCCGGCGGGGGGCGGGGAGACCCAGTACTTC.

The chain recombines TRBV7-8 with TRBJ1-1, with TRBD1 identical over 7 bases. Germline V lookup: CDR1 SGHVS, CDR2 FQNEAQ. The CDR3 has 17 residues. The J segment lost 1 base and the V segment lost 4 bases, leaving 12 bases of the junction unmatched. DNA of the CDR3: TGTGCCAGCAGCTCTTACAGGGGCCCCTGGGGGAACACTGAAGCTTTCTTT. Amino acids: CASSSYRGPWGNTEAFF. Full variable domain (missing parts from reference TRBV7-8 and TRBJ1-1): GAGVSQSPRYKVAKRGQDVALRCDPISGHVSLFWYQQALGQGPEFLTYFQNEAQLDKSGLPSDRFFAERPEGSVSTLKIQRTQQEDSAVYLCASSSYRGPWGNTEAFFGQGTRLTVV.

This clonotype came up many times. This chain links TRBV12-3 or TRBV12-4 with TRBJ1-5; TRBD1 matches 8 bases. The V gene end was trimmed by 7 bases and the J gene end by 6 bases; junction bases not matched to a gene: 11. This CDR3 comprises 15 residues. In DNA, the CDR3 is TGTGCCAGCACCGTCGGACAGGGTCGGGGTCAGCCCCAGCATTTT. This sequence encodes CASTVGQGRGQPQHF.

This chain joins TRBV7-2 and TRBJ2-4, with 9 bases matching TRBD1. The CDR3 length is 14 residues. Germline CDR1 is SGHTA and CDR2 is FQGNSA. V lost 5 bases, J lost 9 bases, and 8 bases stayed unmatched. CDR3 in amino acids: CASSMGQGDGIQYF. The CDR3 region has the DNA TGTGCCAGCAGCATGGGACAGGGTGACGGCATTCAGTACTTC.